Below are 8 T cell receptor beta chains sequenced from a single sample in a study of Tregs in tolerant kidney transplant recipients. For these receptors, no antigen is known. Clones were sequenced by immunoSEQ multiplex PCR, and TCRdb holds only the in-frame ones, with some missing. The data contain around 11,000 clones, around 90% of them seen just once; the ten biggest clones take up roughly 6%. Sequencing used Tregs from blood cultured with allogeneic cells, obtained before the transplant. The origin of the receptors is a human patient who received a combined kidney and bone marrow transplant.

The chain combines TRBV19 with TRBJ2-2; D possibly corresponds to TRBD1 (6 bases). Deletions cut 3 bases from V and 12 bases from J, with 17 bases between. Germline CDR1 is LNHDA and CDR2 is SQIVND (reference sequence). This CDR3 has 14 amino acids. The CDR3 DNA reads TGTGCCAGTAGTATTAACAGGGAAGGATTTCAGCTGTTTTTT. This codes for CASSINREGFQLFF.

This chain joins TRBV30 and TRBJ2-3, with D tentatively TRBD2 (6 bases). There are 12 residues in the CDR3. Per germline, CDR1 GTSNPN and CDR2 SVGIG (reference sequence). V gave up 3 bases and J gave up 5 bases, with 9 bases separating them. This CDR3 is CAWSKAGDTQYF. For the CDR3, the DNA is TGTGCCTGGAGCAAAGCGGGAGATACGCAGTATTTT.

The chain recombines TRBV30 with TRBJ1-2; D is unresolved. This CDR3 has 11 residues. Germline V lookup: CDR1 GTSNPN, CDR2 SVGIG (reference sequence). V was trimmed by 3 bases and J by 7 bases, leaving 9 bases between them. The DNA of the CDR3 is TGTGCCTGGAGCAGCCGGGTTGGCTACACCTTC. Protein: CAWSSRVGYTF.

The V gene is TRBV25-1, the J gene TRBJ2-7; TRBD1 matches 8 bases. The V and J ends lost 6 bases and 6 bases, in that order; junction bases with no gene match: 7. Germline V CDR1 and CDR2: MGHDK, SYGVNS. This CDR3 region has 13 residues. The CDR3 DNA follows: TGTGCCAGCAGCAAGGACAGGGTTCGCGAGCAGTACTTC. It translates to CASSKDRVREQYF.

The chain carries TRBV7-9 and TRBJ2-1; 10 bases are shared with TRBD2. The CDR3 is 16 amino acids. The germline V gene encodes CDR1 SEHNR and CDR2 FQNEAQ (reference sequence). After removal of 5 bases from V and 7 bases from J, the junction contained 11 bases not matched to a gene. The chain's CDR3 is CASSPYSGRMGNEQFF. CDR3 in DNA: TGTGCCAGCAGCCCGTATAGCGGGAGGATGGGTAATGAGCAGTTCTTC.

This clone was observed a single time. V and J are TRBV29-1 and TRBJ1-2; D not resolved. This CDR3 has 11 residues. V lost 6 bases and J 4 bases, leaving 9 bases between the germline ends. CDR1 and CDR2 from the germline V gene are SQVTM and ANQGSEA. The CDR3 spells CSVPVLYGYTF. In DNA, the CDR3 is TGCAGCGTCCCCGTACTCTATGGCTACACCTTC.

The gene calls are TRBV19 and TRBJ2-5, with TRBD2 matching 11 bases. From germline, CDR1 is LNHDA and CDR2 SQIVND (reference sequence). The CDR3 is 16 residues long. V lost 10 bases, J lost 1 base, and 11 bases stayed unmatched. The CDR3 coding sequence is TGTGCCACCGGGGGTGGGACTAGCGGAGCCCAAGAGACCCAGTACTTC. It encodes CATGGGTSGAQETQYF.

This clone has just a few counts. The CDR3: CASSLDGREAFF. CDR3 bases: TGCGCCAGCAGCTTGGACGGGCGAGAAGCTTTCTTT. V is TRBV5-1 and J is TRBJ1-1; unclear D gene. The CDR3 is 12 residues long. Deletions cut 0 bases from V and 8 bases from J, with 8 bases between. CDR1 is SGHRS and CDR2 is YFSETQ in the germline V gene.